A selection of T cell receptor beta chains follows, all from one sample in a study of blood T cells in healthy people across ages. Via MiXCR, TCRdb re-called the 5' RACE reads, giving one row per CDR3 protein. The table shows 1.5 million to 2 million distinct CDR3 sequences, with 40% to 55% occurring only once. The sequenced sample was blood. The receptors here all came from a woman aged 40 to 50 in good health. Both conserved end residues are part of each CDR3. D genes are given only for firm matches.

d_call	cdr3_length	v_call	j_call	cdr3_aa
TRBD1	15	TRBV12-3/TRBV12-4	TRBJ2-7	CASSLATGASYEQYF
TRBD2	18	TRBV14	TRBJ2-1	CASTAGTSGRTSYNEQFF
NA	16	TRBV5-6	TRBJ1-2	CASVSRGDYSYYGYTF
TRBD2	16	TRBV6-6	TRBJ2-1	CASRGTSGGSYNEQFF
TRBD2	16	TRBV11-2	TRBJ2-3	CASSPKAGDNTDTQYF
NA	13	TRBV6-5	TRBJ2-1	CASSYNMGNEQFF
NA	12	TRBV5-6	TRBJ1-2	CASSSPTVGYTF
NA	15	TRBV28	TRBJ1-4	CASSPGGEANEKLFF
NA	15	TRBV20-1	TRBJ2-4	CSASDSILAKNIQYF
NA	14	TRBV24-1	TRBJ1-5	CATSVGGRNQPQHF
TRBD1	13	TRBV4-3	TRBJ1-4	CASLDRTNEKLFF